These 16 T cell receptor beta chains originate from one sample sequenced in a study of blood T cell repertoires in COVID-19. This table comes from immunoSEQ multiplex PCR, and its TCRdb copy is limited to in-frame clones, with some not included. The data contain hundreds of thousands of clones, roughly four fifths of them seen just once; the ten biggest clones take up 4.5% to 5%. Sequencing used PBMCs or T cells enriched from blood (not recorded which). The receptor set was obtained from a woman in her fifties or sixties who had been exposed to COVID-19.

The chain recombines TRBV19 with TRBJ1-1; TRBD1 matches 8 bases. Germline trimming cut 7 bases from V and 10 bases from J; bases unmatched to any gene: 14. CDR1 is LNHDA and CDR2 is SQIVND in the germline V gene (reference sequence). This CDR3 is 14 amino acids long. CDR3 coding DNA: TGTGCCAGTACCGACTCAAGACAGGGGAGAAGAGCTTTCTTT. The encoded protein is CASTDSRQGRRAFF.

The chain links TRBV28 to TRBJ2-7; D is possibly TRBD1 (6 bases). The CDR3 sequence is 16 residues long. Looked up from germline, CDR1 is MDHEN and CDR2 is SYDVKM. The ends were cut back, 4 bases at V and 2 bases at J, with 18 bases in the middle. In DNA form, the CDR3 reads TGTGCCAGCAGTTACGCCCGGACAGTGTACGCCTACGAGCAGTACTTC. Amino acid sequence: CASSYARTVYAYEQYF.

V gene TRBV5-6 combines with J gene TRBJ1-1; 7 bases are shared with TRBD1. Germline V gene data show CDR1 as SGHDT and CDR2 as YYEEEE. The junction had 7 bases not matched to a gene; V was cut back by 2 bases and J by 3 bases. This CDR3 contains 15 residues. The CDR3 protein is CASSLQGWRHTEAFF. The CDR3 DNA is TGTGCCAGCAGCTTACAGGGGTGGAGGCACACTGAAGCTTTCTTT.

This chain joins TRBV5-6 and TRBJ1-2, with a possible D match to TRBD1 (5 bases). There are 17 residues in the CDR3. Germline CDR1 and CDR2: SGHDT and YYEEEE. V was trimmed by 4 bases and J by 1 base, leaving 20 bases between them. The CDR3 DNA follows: TGTGCCAGCAGCACTGATGTGGGACTCGTCCTTAACTATGGCTACACCTTC. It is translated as CASSTDVGLVLNYGYTF.

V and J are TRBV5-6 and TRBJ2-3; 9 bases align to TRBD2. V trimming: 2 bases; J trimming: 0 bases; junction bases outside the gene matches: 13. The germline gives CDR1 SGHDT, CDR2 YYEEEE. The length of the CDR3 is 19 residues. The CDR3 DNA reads TGTGCCAGCAGCTTAAGGACTCGCGGGGGGGGCCCTAGCACAGATACGCAGTATTTT. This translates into CASSLRTRGGGPSTDTQYF. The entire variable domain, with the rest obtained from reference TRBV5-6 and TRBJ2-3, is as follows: DAGVTQSPTHLIKTRGQQVTLRCSPKSGHDTVSWYQQALGQGPQFIFQYYEEEERQRGNFPDRFSGHQFPNYSSELNVNALLLGDSALYLCASSLRTRGGGPSTDTQYFGPGTRLTVL.

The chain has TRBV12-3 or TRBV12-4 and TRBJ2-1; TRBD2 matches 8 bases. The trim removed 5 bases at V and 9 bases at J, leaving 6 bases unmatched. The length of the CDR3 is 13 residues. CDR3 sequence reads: CASSPARGGEQFF. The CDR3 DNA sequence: TGTGCCAGCAGTCCCGCCCGGGGGGGTGAGCAGTTCTTC.

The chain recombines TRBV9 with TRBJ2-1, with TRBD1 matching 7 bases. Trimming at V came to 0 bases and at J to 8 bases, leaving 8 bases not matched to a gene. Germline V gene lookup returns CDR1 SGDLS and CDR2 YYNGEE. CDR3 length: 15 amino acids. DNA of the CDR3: TGTGCCAGCAGCGTAGGAGGGGGCCCGTGGGATGAGCAGTTCTTC. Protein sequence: CASSVGGGPWDEQFF.

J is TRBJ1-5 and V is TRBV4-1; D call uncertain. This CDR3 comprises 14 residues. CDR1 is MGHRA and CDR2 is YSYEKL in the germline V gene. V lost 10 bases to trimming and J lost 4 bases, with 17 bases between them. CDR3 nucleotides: TGCGCCATCCCGACCATACGGGGAAATCAGCCCCAGCATTTT. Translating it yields CAIPTIRGNQPQHF.

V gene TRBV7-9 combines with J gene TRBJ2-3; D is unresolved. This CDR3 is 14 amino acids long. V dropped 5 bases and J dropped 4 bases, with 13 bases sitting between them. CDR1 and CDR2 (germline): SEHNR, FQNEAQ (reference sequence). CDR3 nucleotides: TGTGCCAGCAGCCCACCTCAGGAACCAGATACGCAGTATTTT. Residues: CASSPPQEPDTQYF.

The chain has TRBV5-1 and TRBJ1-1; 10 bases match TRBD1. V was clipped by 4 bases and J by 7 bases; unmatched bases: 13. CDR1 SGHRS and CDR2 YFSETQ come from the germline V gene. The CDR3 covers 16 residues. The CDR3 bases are TGCGCCAGCAGCCACCGGGGACAGGGGAAGCCCGATGAAGCTTTCTTT. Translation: CASSHRGQGKPDEAFF.

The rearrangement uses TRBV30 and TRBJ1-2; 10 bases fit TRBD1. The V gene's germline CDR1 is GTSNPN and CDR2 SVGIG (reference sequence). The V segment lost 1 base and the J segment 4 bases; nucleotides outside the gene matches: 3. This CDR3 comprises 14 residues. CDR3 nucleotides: TGTGCCTGGAGTGCGGGACAGGGGCCCTATGGCTACACCTTC. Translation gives CAWSAGQGPYGYTF.

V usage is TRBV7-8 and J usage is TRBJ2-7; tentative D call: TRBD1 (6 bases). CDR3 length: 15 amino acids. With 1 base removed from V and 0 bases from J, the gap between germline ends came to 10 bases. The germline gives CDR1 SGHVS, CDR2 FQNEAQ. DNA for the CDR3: TGTGCCAGCAGCTTAGTCTTGGGGGCCTCCTACGAGCAGTACTTC. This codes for CASSLVLGASYEQYF.

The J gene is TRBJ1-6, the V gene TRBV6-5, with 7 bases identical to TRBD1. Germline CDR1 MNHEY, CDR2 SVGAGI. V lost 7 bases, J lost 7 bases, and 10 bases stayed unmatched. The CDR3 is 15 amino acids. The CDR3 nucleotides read TGTGCCAGCACCCCCGCGGGGACAGCGAATTCACCCCTCCACTTT. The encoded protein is CASTPAGTANSPLHF.

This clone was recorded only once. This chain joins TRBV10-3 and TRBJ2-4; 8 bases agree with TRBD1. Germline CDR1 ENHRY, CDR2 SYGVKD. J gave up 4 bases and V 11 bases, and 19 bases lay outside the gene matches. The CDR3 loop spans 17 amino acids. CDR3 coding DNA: TGTGCCGCCTCCCCGACAGGGGCGGAACAGAAGAAAAACATTCAGTACTTC. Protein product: CAASPTGAEQKKNIQYF.

Here the CDR3 DNA reads TGTGCCAGCAGCTTAGCGCTCACAGGGGGCTGGAACGAGCAGTACTTC. It yields the protein CASSLALTGGWNEQYF. This rearrangement joins TRBV7-9 to TRBJ2-7; 9 nucleotides agree with TRBD1. The CDR3 sequence is 16 residues long. J lost 5 bases, V lost 0 bases, and 8 bases had no gene match. Per the germline V gene, CDR1 is SEHNR and CDR2 is FQNEAQ (reference sequence).

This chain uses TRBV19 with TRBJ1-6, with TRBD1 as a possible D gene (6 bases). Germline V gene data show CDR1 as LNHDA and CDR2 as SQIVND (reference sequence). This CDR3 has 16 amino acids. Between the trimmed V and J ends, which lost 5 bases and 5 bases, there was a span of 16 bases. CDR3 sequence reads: CASSVARGGDNSPLHF. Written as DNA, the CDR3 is TGTGCCAGTAGTGTCGCCAGGGGTGGCGATAATTCACCCCTCCACTTT.